The 25 T cell receptor beta chains reported below all come from one sample, sequenced in a study of a mutant IDH1 vaccine in newly diagnosed glioma (dated by TCRdb to the early 2020s). Which antigens these TCRs recognize remains unknown. Reading the label with the study, this specimen's time point is: week 47, end of study. A 20-mer mutant IDH1 peptide at 300 micrograms in Montanide made up each vaccine dose, which was injected subcutaneously together with topical imiquimod. Libraries came from the immunoSEQ multiplex PCR assay. What TCRdb holds here is the immuneACCESS table cut down to in-frame rearrangements. Part of the clones is not present; checked against another copy, under half of the missing clones reflect an unresolved V gene, and the others are unexplained. In this sample the table shows 25,000 or so clones, 80% to 85% of which occur a single time. The ten largest clones represent 2.8% of the sample.

Sequencing used PBMCs, obtained from a glioma patient whose treatment included an IDH1 peptide vaccine. The receptors derive from a man aged 35-49 years with glioma.

V usage is TRBV5-1 and J usage is TRBJ1-5, with D perhaps matching TRBD1 (5 bases). The CDR3 has 15 residues. The V and J ends lost 5 bases and 0 bases respectively, with 12 bases between them. Germline V lookup: CDR1 SGHRS, CDR2 YFSETQ. DNA for the CDR3: TGCGCCAGCAGGCCGGGACCGCATAGCAATCAGCCCCAGCATTTT. Its translation is CASRPGPHSNQPQHF.

The chain is built from TRBV29-1 and TRBJ2-7, with D possibly being TRBD1 (5 bases). V shed 7 bases and J shed 4 bases, with 17 bases lying between them. CDR1 is SQVTM and CDR2 is ANQGSEA in the germline V gene. CDR3 length equals 13 residues. DNA for the CDR3: TGCAGCGCAGCAGGGTGGGGCGTTTACGAGCAGTACTTC. Protein: CSAAGWGVYEQYF.

CDR3 loop: CASSEEQGMTEAFF. In nucleotides, the CDR3 is TGTGCCAGCAGTGAAGAACAGGGGATGACTGAAGCTTTCTTT. V and J are TRBV2 and TRBJ1-1; 7 bases are shared with TRBD1. The J segment lost 5 bases and the V segment lost 1 base, leaving 4 bases of the junction unmatched. There are 14 residues in the CDR3. Per germline, CDR1 SNHLY and CDR2 FYNNEI. Using reference TRBV2 and TRBJ1-1 for the parts outside the CDR3, the full variable domain is EPEVTQTPSHQVTQMGQEVILRCVPISNHLYFYWYRQILGQKVEFLVSFYNNEISEKSEIFDDQFSVERPDGSNFTLKIRSTKLEDSAMYFCASSEEQGMTEAFFGQGTRLTVV.

This chain links TRBV18 with TRBJ2-5; the match to TRBD2 covers 7 bases. The V segment lost 2 bases and the J segment 4 bases; nucleotides outside the gene matches: 4. Germline V lookup: CDR1 KGHSH, CDR2 LQKENI. The CDR3 has 14 residues. CDR3 bases: TGTGCCAGCTCACCAGGGAGGGCCCCAGAGACCCAGTACTTC. Its translation is CASSPGRAPETQYF.

The chain combines TRBV18 with TRBJ2-1; no definite D call. The CDR3 is made up of 14 amino acids. Germline CDR1 and CDR2: KGHSH and LQKENI. Trimming shortened V by 0 bases and J by 2 bases, and 5 bases separated the two germline ends. The CDR3 loop reads CASSPPHTYNEQFF. CDR3 sequence (DNA): TGTGCCAGCTCACCACCCCACACCTACAATGAGCAGTTCTTC.

The chain has TRBV6-4 and TRBJ2-3; 10 bases line up with TRBD1. V trimming: 5 bases; J trimming: 2 bases; junction bases outside the gene matches: 4. Per germline, CDR1 MRHNA and CDR2 SNTAGT. This CDR3 region has 15 residues. The CDR3 loop reads CASSRGTGDTDTQYF. CDR3 DNA: TGTGCCAGCAGTCGGGGGACAGGGGACACAGATACGCAGTATTTT.

This sequence joins TRBV6-5 and TRBJ1-1; TRBD1 is a possible D gene (5 bases). CDR3 length: 12 amino acids. Germline loops: CDR1 MNHEY, CDR2 SVGAGI. CDR3 in amino acids: CAAGGGNTEAFF. The DNA of the CDR3 is TGTGCGGCCGGGGGGGGGAACACTGAAGCTTTCTTT.

The chain's CDR3 is CASSQDPSRETQYF. DNA for the CDR3: TGCGCCAGCAGCCAAGATCCTTCAAGGGAGACCCAGTACTTC. The chain couples TRBV4-1 to TRBJ2-5, with no clear D. The V end was cut by 0 bases, the J end by 5 bases, with 10 bases between. Germline V CDR1 and CDR2: MGHRA, YSYEKL. The CDR3 runs 14 residues.

This chain links TRBV12-5 with TRBJ2-5; 7 bases fit TRBD2. V was clipped by 0 bases and J by 3 bases; unmatched bases: 10. Germline V lookup: CDR1 LGHNT, CDR2 FRNRAP. This CDR3 contains 17 residues. For the CDR3, the DNA is TGTGCTAGTGGTTTGGTAACGGGGAGGGCCGTAGAAGAGACCCAGTACTTC. It yields the protein CASGLVTGRAVEETQYF.

This rearrangement joins TRBV28 to TRBJ1-5, with D hard to call. Trimming left V 4 bases short and J 7 bases short, with 8 bases between. In germline, CDR1 is MDHEN, CDR2 SYDVKM. This CDR3 is 12 amino acids long. The CDR3 is CASSSWSQPQHF. The CDR3 region has the DNA TGTGCCAGCAGTTCCTGGTCACAGCCCCAGCATTTT.

This sequence joins TRBV7-2 and TRBJ2-2; TRBD2 matches at 11 bases. The CDR3 runs to 14 residues. V trimming: 4 bases; J trimming: 6 bases; junction bases outside the gene matches: 1. Germline CDR1 reads SGHTA; CDR2 reads FQGNSA. Here the CDR3 reads CASSYSGRAGELFF. DNA for the CDR3: TGTGCCAGCAGCTATAGCGGGAGGGCCGGGGAGCTGTTTTTT.

The rearrangement joins TRBV13 to TRBJ2-1; 13 bases are shared with TRBD2. Losses at the gene ends were 7 bases for V and 7 bases for J; bases not matched to a gene: 7. CDR1 PRHDT and CDR2 FYEKMQ come from the germline V gene (reference sequence). CDR3 length: 15 residues. The CDR3 coding sequence is TGTGCCAGCAACCATGGACTAGCGGGAGTTAATGAGCAGTTCTTC. It yields the protein CASNHGLAGVNEQFF.

The chain joins TRBV6-5 to TRBJ2-2; tentative D call: TRBD2 (5 bases). From germline, CDR1 is MNHEY and CDR2 SVGAGI. The CDR3 spans 15 residues. V was shortened by 8 bases and J by 6 bases, with 19 bases between the two germline ends. In nucleotides, the CDR3 is TGTGCCAGCGGGGTTTTCGGGGTAGGATCCGGGGAGCTGTTTTTT. It encodes CASGVFGVGSGELFF.

The chain carries TRBV19 and TRBJ2-3; maybe TRBD1 (5 bases). The CDR3 sequence is 15 residues long. The germline CDR1 and CDR2 sequences are LNHDA and SQIVND (reference sequence). V lost 5 bases and J lost 4, with 16 bases in between. The CDR3: CASSARPRAADTQYF. The CDR3 DNA reads as TGTGCCAGTAGTGCCCGCCCCAGGGCGGCAGATACGCAGTATTTT.

CDR3 loop: CASSLDGPPYEQYF. DNA of the CDR3: TGTGCCAGCAGCTTGGATGGCCCACCCTACGAGCAGTACTTC. The J gene is TRBJ2-7, the V gene TRBV5-4; no firm D call. This CDR3 has 14 residues. Germline V gene lookup returns CDR1 SGHNT and CDR2 YYREEE (reference sequence). Trimming shortened V by 0 bases and J by 2 bases, and 9 bases separated the two germline ends.

This chain joins TRBV6-6 and TRBJ1-4; TRBD1 agrees at 8 bases. The germline gives CDR1 MNHNY, CDR2 SVGAGI (reference sequence). The CDR3 runs to 13 residues. The V gene end was trimmed by 4 bases and the J gene end by 10 bases; junction bases not matched to a gene: 5. The CDR3 region has the DNA TGTGCCAGCAGTTTGACAGGGGAGGGAAAACTGTTTTTT. Residues: CASSLTGEGKLFF.

V gene TRBV5-8 combines with J gene TRBJ2-7; no clear D. Germline V gene sequence: CDR1 SGHTS, CDR2 YDEGEE. V lost 5 bases to trimming and J lost 6 bases, with 12 bases between them. The CDR3 is 12 amino acids. Written as DNA, the CDR3 is TGTGCCAGCAGACCCCCCGGTGGCGAGCAGTACTTC. It translates to CASRPPGGEQYF.

CDR3: CASSEGQGLYEQYF. As DNA, the CDR3 is TGTGCCAGCAGTGAGGGCCAGGGGTTATACGAGCAGTACTTC. The chain joins TRBV2 to TRBJ2-7; D possibly corresponds to TRBD1 (6 bases). This CDR3 is 14 amino acids long. CDR1 is SNHLY and CDR2 is FYNNEI in the germline V gene. Trimming stripped 3 bases from V and 4 bases from J, with 13 bases between.

This clone was observed a single time. The rearrangement joins TRBV6-5 to TRBJ2-1, with TRBD1 as a possible D gene (5 bases). Trimming shortened V by 5 bases and J by 10 bases, and 12 bases separated the two germline ends. The CDR3 covers 12 residues. Germline V gene data show CDR1 as MNHEY and CDR2 as SVGAGI. The CDR3 DNA reads as TGTGCCAGCAGTCATGACAGCATAGAGCAGTTCTTC. Translation: CASSHDSIEQFF.

The rearrangement links TRBV6-4 to TRBJ2-3; TRBD1 might be the D (5 bases). CDR3 length equals 14 residues. CDR1 is MRHNA, CDR2 SNTAGT, per germline. Trimming left V 6 bases short and J 2 bases short, with 12 bases between. DNA for the CDR3: TGTGCCAGCAGGCGATCAGGGCCCACAGATACGCAGTATTTT. Its protein is CASRRSGPTDTQYF.

The chain uses TRBV18 and TRBJ2-7, with 10 bases matching TRBD1. V shed 3 bases and J 6 bases; nucleotides not matched to a gene: 8. This CDR3 spans 15 amino acids. Germline assignment: CDR1 KGHSH and CDR2 LQKENI. In DNA, the CDR3 is TGTGCCAGCTCACCGGGACAGGGGCAATGGGCCGAGCAGTACTTC. It encodes CASSPGQGQWAEQYF.

The chain links TRBV27 to TRBJ1-1, with TRBD1 as a possible D gene (5 bases). CDR1 MNHEY and CDR2 SMNVEV come from the germline V gene (reference sequence). The CDR3 is 16 residues long. V lost 6 bases, J lost 3 bases, and 20 bases lay in between. The CDR3 spells CASRNNPRGRDTEAFF. CDR3 bases: TGTGCCAGCAGGAACAATCCTAGGGGCAGGGACACTGAAGCTTTCTTT.

The J gene is TRBJ2-4, the V gene TRBV12-5, with D possibly TRBD1 on 5 matching bases. Trimming took 1 base from V and 5 from J, leaving 12 bases between them. The germline V gene encodes CDR1 LGHNT and CDR2 FRNRAP. This CDR3 spans 15 amino acids. The CDR3 reads CASGLAQGFQNIQYF. The CDR3 nucleotides are TGTGCTAGTGGTTTGGCCCAGGGTTTCCAAAACATTCAGTACTTC.

V gene TRBV9 combines with J gene TRBJ2-7; D possibly corresponds to TRBD1 (5 bases). V gave up 0 bases and J gave up 7 bases, with 17 bases separating them. The germline CDR1 and CDR2 sequences are SGDLS and YYNGEE. The CDR3 is 15 residues long. CDR3 DNA sequence: TGTGCCAGCAGCGTAGGAGACAGTGGGAATTGGGAGCAGTACTTC. As protein: CASSVGDSGNWEQYF.

CDR3 nucleotide sequence: TGTGCCAGCAGCACCCGGGGGGGTGGCGGCACCGGGGAGCTGTTTTTT. Protein sequence: CASSTRGGGGTGELFF. The gene calls are TRBV7-7 and TRBJ2-2, with 8 bases fitting TRBD2. Germline V CDR1 and CDR2: SSHAT, FNYEAQ (reference sequence). CDR3 length: 16 amino acids. V lost 5 bases and J lost 4; bases outside the gene matches: 9.